What follows describes a single T cell receptor (beta chain). This clonotype was seen more than once but under ten times. Its recognized antigen is unknown. Per-base quality was not reported, and no clone a single base away is much larger than it. CDR3 length: 15 amino acids, cysteine to phenylalanine. Only CDR3 DNA remains: 45 bases, in frame from the first base. Relative to germline, V is 0 bases shorter and J is 1 base shorter, with 9 bases between their ends. The reads were generated on an Illumina HiSeq 1500. The public reads were run again by TCRdb, first through fastp at Q25 and then through MiXCR, and only productive beta chains were kept. Every distinct CDR3 protein forms one entry, paired with its most common genes and DNA. This sample comprises roughly 760,000 distinct CDR3 sequences, roughly 35% of them detected only once. The ten most abundant clones make up 2.5% to 3.5% of the sample. This sample stems from a study of T cell repertoires in cytomegalovirus infection (dated by TCRdb to the late 2010s). A note on the overall study: Donor HLA type was relevant to the analysis, as public TCR beta signatures indicated carriage of CMV infection together with the matching HLA type.

The study at large found these results: Cumulative frequency of public TCR beta family members discriminated carriers of CMV infection plus the relevant HLA type in this cohort and an independent 352-donor cohort. The ex vivo response was dominated by HLA-C-restricted CMV-specific TCR beta clonotypes, which also provided the single most frequent clonotype in two of eight donors.

The sample taken for sequencing was PBMCs. The sequence derives from a human donor in good health (CMV status not recorded). Some clones in this sample may be carry-over from other donors' samples. The chain was built from TRBV12-3 or TRBV12-4 and TRBJ1-1; the D gene remains uncertain. The sequence in DNA is TGTGCCAGCAGTTTAGCTCCGCTGAAGAACACTGAAGCTTTCTTT. This codes for CASSLAPLKNTEAFF.